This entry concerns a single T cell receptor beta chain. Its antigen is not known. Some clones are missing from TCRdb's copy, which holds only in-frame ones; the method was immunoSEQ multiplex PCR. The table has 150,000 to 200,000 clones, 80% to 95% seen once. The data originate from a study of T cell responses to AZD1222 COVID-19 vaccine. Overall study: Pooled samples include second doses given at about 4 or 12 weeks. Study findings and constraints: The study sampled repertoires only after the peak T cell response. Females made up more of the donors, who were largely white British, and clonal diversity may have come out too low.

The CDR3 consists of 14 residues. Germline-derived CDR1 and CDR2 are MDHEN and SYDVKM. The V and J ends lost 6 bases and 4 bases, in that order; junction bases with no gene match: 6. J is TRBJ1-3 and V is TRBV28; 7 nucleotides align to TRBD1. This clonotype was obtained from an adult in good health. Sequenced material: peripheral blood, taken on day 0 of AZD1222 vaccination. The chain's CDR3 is CASSLRGIGNTIYF. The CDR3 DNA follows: TGTGCCAGCAGCCTCAGGGGGATCGGAAACACCATATATTTT.